These 16 T cell receptor beta chains originate from one sample sequenced in a study of blood T cell repertoires in COVID-19 (dated by TCRdb to 2020 to 2022). The receptor library was made with the immunoSEQ multiplex PCR assay. The clones in this table, taken by TCRdb from immuneACCESS, are in-frame only. Not every clone is retained; where verified, under half of the shortfall comes from an unresolved V gene, and the cause of the rest is unknown. In all, the sample holds roughly 100,000 clones, and roughly 81% of those were seen once. The ten largest clones add up to approximately 9% of the sample. The specimen was peripheral blood. Source of these receptors: a woman between 65 and 79 years old with acute or convalescent COVID-19.

The chain has TRBV25-1 and TRBJ2-1, with 9 bases that match TRBD2. CDR3 length: 16 amino acids. Unmatched junction bases numbered 6, after V lost 1 base and J lost 5 bases. Per the germline V gene, CDR1 is MGHDK and CDR2 is SYGVNS. The CDR3 bases are TGTGCCAGCAGTGAATTGGGCGGACTAGCGCACAATGAGCAGTTCTTC. This encodes CASSELGGLAHNEQFF.

The rearrangement uses TRBV10-3 and TRBJ2-5, with D uncertain. Germline CDR1 reads ENHRY; CDR2 reads SYGVKD. Trimming stripped 2 bases from V and 5 bases from J, with 6 bases between. This CDR3 spans 12 amino acids. The CDR3 DNA sequence: TGTGCCATCAGTGAGAGAGCTGAGACCCAGTACTTC. Translated, it gives CAISERAETQYF.

The chain recombines TRBV19 with TRBJ1-5, with D possibly matching TRBD1 (5 bases). Trimming pared 10 bases from V and 6 bases from J, leaving 16 bases between. Per germline, CDR1 LNHDA and CDR2 SQIVND (reference sequence). The CDR3 runs 13 residues. CDR3 coding DNA: TGTGCCATCTCGGAGGGGCGGGGTCAGCCCCAGCATTTT. It codes for CAISEGRGQPQHF. Using reference TRBV19 and TRBJ1-5 for the parts outside the CDR3, the full variable domain is DGGITQSPKYLFRKEGQNVTLSCEQNLNHDAMYWYRQDPGQGLRLIYYSQIVNDFQKGDIAEGYSVSREKKESFPLTVTSAQKNPTAFYLCAISEGRGQPQHFGDGTRLSIL.

For this clone: Other DNA sequences in the same sample also yield this CDR3. As DNA, the CDR3 is TGTGCCTGGTCGCTGGACAGAAATCAGCCCCAGCATTTT. This gives the protein CAWSLDRNQPQHF. The rearrangement links TRBV30 to TRBJ1-5; TRBD1 might be the D (6 bases). The CDR3 has 13 amino acids. Germline V gene sequence: CDR1 GTSNPN, CDR2 SVGIG (reference sequence). The ends were cut back, 5 bases at V and 4 bases at J, with 12 bases in the middle. The full variable domain, with the rest looked up from reference TRBV30 and TRBJ1-5, is SQTIHQWPATLVQPVGSPLSLECTVEGTSNPNLYWYRQAAGRGLQLLFYSVGIGQISSEVPQNLSASRPQDRQFILSSKKLLLSDSGFYLCAWSLDRNQPQHFGDGTRLSIL.

The chain couples TRBV7-2 to TRBJ2-5; 8 bases align to TRBD1. V gave up 3 bases and J gave up 4 bases; unmatched junction bases: 7. The CDR3 length is 15 residues. Germline V gives CDR1 SGHTA, CDR2 FQGNSA. As DNA, the CDR3 is TGTGCCAGCAGCTTCTTAGGACAGGGACCAGAGACCCAGTACTTC. The encoded protein is CASSFLGQGPETQYF.

The J gene is TRBJ1-1, the V gene TRBV30, with D uncertain. Germline assignment: CDR1 GTSNPN and CDR2 SVGIG (reference sequence). Trimming stripped 0 bases from V and 4 bases from J, with 15 bases between. This CDR3 region has 15 residues. In nucleotides, the CDR3 is TGTGCCTGGAGTGTAGAACCGGGTTTGGGCACTGAAGCTTTCTTT. The encoded protein is CAWSVEPGLGTEAFF.

The rearrangement links TRBV6-2 or TRBV6-3 to TRBJ2-1; D possibly corresponds to TRBD2 (5 bases). Trimming took off 5 bases at V and 0 bases at J, with 11 bases between the two ends. The CDR3 is made up of 15 amino acids. In germline, CDR1 is MNHEY, CDR2 SVGEGT. CDR3 in amino acids: CASSKTTGSYNEQFF. As DNA, the CDR3 is TGTGCCAGCAGTAAGACTACTGGCTCCTACAATGAGCAGTTCTTC.

The chain has TRBV15 and TRBJ1-1; D ambiguous. The CDR3 has 16 amino acids. Germline values: CDR1 LNHNV, CDR2 YYDKDF (reference sequence). V lost 3 bases to trimming and J lost 0 bases, with 14 bases between them. The CDR3 nucleotides read TGTGCCACCAGCAGGTCGACGGGTTGGATGAACACTGAAGCTTTCTTT. Amino acids: CATSRSTGWMNTEAFF.

The J gene is TRBJ1-4, the V gene TRBV30, with 9 bases matching TRBD1. There are 14 residues in the CDR3. J lost 8 bases, V lost 1 base, and 5 bases had no gene match. The V gene's germline CDR1 is GTSNPN and CDR2 SVGIG (reference sequence). The DNA for the CDR3 is TGTGCCTGGAGTGCGGACAGGGGACGAGAAAAACTGTTTTTT. Protein sequence: CAWSADRGREKLFF.

This clone was seen once. The chain has TRBV19 and TRBJ1-4, with 7 bases aligning to TRBD1. This CDR3 spans 14 amino acids. V lost 7 bases, J lost 6 bases, and 8 bases stayed unmatched. Germline V gene sequence: CDR1 LNHDA, CDR2 SQIVND (reference sequence). The CDR3 sequence is CASTPTGPYEKLFF. The CDR3 DNA reads as TGTGCCAGTACCCCGACAGGGCCCTATGAAAAACTGTTTTTT.

The J gene is TRBJ2-5, the V gene TRBV27; tentative D call: TRBD1 (6 bases). Looked up from germline, CDR1 is MNHEY and CDR2 is SMNVEV (reference sequence). The CDR3 contains 14 residues. V shed 4 bases and J shed 0 bases, with 9 bases lying between them. CDR3 region: CASSSTGDQETQYF. In nucleotides, the CDR3 is TGTGCCAGCAGTTCGACAGGAGACCAAGAGACCCAGTACTTC.

The genes are TRBV12-3 or TRBV12-4 and TRBJ1-2; D gene unclear. V lost 3 bases and J lost 7, with 12 bases in between. CDR3 length: 13 amino acids. The CDR3 bases are TGTGCCAGCAGTTTGGGAGACTTAACTGGCTACACCTTC. This gives the protein CASSLGDLTGYTF.

The genes are TRBV7-2 and TRBJ2-2; 9 bases match TRBD1. V shed 5 bases and J 9 bases; nucleotides not matched to a gene: 16. Germline values: CDR1 SGHTA, CDR2 FQGNSA. The CDR3 sequence is 17 residues long. As DNA, the CDR3 is TGTGCCAGCAGCACCGGGACAGGGTCACTGACTACATGGGAGCTGTTTTTT. The encoded protein is CASSTGTGSLTTWELFF.

The chain couples TRBV4-2 to TRBJ2-1, with TRBD2 identical over 13 bases. The CDR3 is 19 amino acids. Trimming took 1 base from V and 0 from J; bases not matched to a gene: 6. Germline V gene data show CDR1 as LGHNA and CDR2 as YNFKEQ. The CDR3 DNA is TGTGCCAGCAGCCAAGGACTAGCGGGAGGACTGGACTCCTACAATGAGCAGTTCTTC. Translated: CASSQGLAGGLDSYNEQFF.

Written as DNA, the CDR3 is TGTGCCAGCAGGGGAGGACAGGCCAACACTGAAGCTTTCTTT. Protein sequence: CASRGGQANTEAFF. The gene calls are TRBV6-5 and TRBJ1-1; 7 positions agree with TRBD1. The ends lost 6 bases at V and 2 bases at J; junction bases unmatched: 6. The CDR3 length is 14 residues. In germline, CDR1 is MNHEY, CDR2 SVGAGI.

This chain links TRBV28 with TRBJ2-2; D may be TRBD1 (5 bases). There are 15 residues in the CDR3. The V and J ends lost 6 bases and 2 bases respectively, with 13 bases between them. The germline CDR1 and CDR2 sequences are MDHEN and SYDVKM. This chain's CDR3 is CASSPGQGNTGELFF. In nucleotides, the CDR3 is TGTGCCAGCAGCCCCGGGCAGGGAAACACCGGGGAGCTGTTTTTT. Full variable domain (missing parts from reference TRBV28 and TRBJ2-2): DVKVTQSSRYLVKRTGEKVFLECVQDMDHENMFWYRQDPGLGLRLIYFSYDVKMKEKGDIPEGYSVSREKKERFSLILESASTNQTSMYLCASSPGQGNTGELFFGEGSRLTVL.